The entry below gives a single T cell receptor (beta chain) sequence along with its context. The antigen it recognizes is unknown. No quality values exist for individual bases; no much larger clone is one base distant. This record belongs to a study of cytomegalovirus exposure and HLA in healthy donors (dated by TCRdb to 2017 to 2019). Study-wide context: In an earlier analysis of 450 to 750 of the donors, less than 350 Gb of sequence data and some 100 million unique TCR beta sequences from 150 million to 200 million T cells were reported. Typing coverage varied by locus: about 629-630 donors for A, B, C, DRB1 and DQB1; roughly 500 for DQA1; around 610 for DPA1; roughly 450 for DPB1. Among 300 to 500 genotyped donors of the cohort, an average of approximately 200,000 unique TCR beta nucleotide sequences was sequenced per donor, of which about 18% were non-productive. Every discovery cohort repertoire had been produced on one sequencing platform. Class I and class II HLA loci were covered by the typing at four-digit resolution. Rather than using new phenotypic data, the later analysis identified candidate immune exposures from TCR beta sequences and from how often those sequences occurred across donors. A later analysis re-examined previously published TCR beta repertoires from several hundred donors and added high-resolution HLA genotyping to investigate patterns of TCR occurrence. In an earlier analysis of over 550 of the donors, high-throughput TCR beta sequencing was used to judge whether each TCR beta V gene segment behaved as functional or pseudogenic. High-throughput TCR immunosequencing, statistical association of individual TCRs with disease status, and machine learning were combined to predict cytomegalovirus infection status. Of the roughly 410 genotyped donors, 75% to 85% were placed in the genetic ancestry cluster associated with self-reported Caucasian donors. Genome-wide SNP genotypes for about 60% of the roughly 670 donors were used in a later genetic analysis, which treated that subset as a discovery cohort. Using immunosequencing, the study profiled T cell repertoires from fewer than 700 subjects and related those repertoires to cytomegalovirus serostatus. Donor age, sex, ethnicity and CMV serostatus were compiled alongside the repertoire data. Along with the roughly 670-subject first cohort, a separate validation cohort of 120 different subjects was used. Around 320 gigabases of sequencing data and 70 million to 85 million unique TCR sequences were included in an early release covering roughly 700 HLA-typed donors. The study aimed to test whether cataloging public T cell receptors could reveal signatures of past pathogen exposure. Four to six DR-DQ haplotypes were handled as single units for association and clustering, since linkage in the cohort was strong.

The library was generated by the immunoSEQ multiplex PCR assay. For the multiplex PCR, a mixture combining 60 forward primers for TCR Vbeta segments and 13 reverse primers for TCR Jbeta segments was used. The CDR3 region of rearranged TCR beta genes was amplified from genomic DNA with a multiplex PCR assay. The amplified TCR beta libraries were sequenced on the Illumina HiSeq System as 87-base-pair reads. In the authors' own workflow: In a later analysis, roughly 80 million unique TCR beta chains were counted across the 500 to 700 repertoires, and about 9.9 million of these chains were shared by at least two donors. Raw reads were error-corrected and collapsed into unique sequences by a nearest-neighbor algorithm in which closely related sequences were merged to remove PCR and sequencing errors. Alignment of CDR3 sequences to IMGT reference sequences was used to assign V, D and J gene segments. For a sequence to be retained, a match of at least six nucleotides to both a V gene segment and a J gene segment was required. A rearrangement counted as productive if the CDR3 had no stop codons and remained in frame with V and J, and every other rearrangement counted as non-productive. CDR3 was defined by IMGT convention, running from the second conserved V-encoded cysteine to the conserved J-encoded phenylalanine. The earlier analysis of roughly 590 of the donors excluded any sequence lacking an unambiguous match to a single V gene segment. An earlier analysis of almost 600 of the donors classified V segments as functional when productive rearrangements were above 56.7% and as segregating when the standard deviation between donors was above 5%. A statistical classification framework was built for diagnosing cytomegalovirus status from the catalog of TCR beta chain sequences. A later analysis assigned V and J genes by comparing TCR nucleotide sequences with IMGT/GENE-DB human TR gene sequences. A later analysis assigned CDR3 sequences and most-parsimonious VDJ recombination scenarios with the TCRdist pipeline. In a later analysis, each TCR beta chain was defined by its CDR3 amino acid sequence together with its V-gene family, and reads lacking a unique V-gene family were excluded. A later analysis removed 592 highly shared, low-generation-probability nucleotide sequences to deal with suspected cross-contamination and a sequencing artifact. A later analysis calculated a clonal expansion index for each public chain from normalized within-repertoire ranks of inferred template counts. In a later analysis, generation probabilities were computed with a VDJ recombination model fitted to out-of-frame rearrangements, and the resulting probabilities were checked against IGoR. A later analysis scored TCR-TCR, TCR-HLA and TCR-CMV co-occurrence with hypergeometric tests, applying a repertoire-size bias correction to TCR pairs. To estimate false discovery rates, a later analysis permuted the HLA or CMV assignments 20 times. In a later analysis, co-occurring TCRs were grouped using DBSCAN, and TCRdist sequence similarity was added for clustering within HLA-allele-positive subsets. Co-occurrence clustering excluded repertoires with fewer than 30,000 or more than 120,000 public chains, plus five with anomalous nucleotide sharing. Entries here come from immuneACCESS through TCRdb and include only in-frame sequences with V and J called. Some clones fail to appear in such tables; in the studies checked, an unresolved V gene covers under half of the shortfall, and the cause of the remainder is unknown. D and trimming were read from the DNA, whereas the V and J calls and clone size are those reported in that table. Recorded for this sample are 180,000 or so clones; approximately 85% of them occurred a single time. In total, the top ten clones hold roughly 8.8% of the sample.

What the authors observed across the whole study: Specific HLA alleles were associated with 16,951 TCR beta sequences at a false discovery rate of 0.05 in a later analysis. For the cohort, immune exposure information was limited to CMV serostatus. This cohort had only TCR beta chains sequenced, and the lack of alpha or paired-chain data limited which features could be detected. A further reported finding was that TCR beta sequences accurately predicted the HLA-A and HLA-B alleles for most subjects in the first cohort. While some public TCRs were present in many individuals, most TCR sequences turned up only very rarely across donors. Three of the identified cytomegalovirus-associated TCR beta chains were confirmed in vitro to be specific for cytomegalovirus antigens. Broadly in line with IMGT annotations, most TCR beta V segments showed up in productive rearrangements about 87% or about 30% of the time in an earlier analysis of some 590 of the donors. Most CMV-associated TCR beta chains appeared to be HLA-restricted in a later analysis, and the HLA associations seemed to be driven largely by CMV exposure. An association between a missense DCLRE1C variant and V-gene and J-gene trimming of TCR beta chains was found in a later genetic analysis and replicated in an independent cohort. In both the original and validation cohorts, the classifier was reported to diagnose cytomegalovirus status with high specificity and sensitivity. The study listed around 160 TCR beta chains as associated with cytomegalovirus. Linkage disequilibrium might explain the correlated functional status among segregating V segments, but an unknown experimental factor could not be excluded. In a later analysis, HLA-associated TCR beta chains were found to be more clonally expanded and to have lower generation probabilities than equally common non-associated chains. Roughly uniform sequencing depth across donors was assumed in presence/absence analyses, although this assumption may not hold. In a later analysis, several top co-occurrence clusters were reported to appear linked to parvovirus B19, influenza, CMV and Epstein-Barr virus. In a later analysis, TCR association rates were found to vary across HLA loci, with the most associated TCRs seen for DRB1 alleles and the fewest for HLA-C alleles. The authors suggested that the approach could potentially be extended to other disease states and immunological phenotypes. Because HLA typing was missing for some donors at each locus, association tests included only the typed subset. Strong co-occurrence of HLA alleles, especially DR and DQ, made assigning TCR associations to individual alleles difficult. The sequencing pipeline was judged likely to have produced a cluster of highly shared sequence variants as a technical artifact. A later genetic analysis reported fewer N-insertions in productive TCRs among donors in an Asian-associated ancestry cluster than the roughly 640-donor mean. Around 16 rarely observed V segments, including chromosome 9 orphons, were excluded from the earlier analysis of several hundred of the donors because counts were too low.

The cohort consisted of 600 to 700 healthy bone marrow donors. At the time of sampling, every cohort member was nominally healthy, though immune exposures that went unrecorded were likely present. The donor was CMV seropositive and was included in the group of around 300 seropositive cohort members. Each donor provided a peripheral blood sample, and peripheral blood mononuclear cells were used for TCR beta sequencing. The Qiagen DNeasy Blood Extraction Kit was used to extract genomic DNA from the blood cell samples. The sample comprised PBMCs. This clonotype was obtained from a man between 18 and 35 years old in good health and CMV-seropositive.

The nucleotide sequence is given as TGCAGCGTCGCGGGACTAGCGGGGGGGCCAATCCTCGACTACGAGCAGTACTTC. Its translation is CSVAGLAGGPILDYEQYF. The chain links TRBV29-1 with TRBJ2-5, and 16 junction bases match TRBD2. The J call may be incorrect, as the DNA end agrees better with TRBJ2-7. Per the germline V gene, SQVTM is the CDR1 and ANQGSEA is the CDR2. The CDR3 sequence holds 18 residues, the cysteine and phenylalanine included. The only DNA kept is the CDR3, 54 bases in frame from the first base.